The rows below give T cell receptor beta chains drawn from one sample of a study of cytomegalovirus exposure and HLA in healthy donors. Method: immunoSEQ multiplex PCR; TCRdb's copy keeps in-frame clones and lacks some. Counted here are roughly 100,000 clones, approximately 11% occurring once; the ten biggest clones make up roughly a sixth. Sequences were obtained from PBMCs. These receptors originate from a man in his forties in good health and CMV-seropositive. Both conserved end residues are part of each CDR3. The D gene is left open where the match is weak. Some rows have no size entry. The others give once, few or many, or a class for an expanded clone.

d_call j_call clone_size v_call cdr3_aa cdr3_nt
TRBD2 TRBJ2-1 . TRBV13 CASSLEMGLAVNEQFF TGTGCCAGCAGCTTAGAAATGGGACTAGCAGTCAATGAGCAGTTCTTC
. TRBJ2-3 few TRBV12-5 CASGLDTYTDTQYF TGTGCTAGTGGTTTGGACACATACACAGATACGCAGTATTTT
TRBD2 TRBJ2-3 few TRBV5-1 CASSFGTSGGTDTQYF TGCGCCAGCAGCTTCGGGACTAGCGGGGGCACAGATACGCAGTATTTT
TRBD1 TRBJ1-1 few TRBV5-4 CASSSDRGIVNTEAFF TGTGCCAGCAGCTCGGACAGGGGAATAGTGAACACTGAAGCTTTCTTT
. TRBJ1-1 few TRBV27 CASRIQGMRENTEAFF TGTGCCAGCCGGATACAGGGAATGAGGGAGAACACTGAAGCTTTCTTT
TRBD2 TRBJ2-3 . TRBV10-3 CAISDRGRVSDTQYF TGTGCCATCAGTGATCGCGGGAGGGTGTCAGATACGCAGTATTTT
. TRBJ1-2 . TRBV28 CATPRGGDDYGYTF TGTGCCACCCCCAGGGGAGGGGATGACTATGGCTACACCTTC
. TRBJ1-1 few TRBV6-5 CASSYGPSGGLGEALF TGTGCAAGCAGTTACGGTCCAAGCGGGGGGCTCGGGGAAGCTTTATTT
TRBD2 TRBJ2-1 few TRBV7-2 CASSSPTSGRAEQFF TGTGCCAGCAGCTCCCCCACTAGCGGGAGGGCTGAGCAGTTCTTC
. TRBJ2-7 few TRBV21-1 CASSNPEDSAYEQYF TGTGCCAGCAGCAACCCAGAGGACAGCGCCTACGAGCAGTACTTC
. TRBJ2-5 few TRBV6-5 CASSYSRRGLRETQYF TGTGCCAGCAGTTACTCGAGGAGGGGTCTACGAGAGACCCAGTACTTC
TRBD2 TRBJ2-1 few TRBV4-1 CASSQDQLAGQFF TGCGCCAGCAGCCAAGATCAGCTAGCGGGACAGTTCTTC
TRBD2 TRBJ2-2 . TRBV2 CASRGLVRELFF TGTGCCAGCAGAGGACTAGTCCGGGAGCTGTTTTTT
. TRBJ2-7 . TRBV7-6 CASSLDPWAFF TGTGCCAGCAGCTTAGACCCTTGGGCCTTCTTC
TRBD1 TRBJ1-1 . TRBV19 CASSSTGDTEAFF TGTGCCAGTAGCTCCACAGGGGACACTGAAGCTTTCTTT
TRBD2 TRBJ2-2 . TRBV4-1 CASRDNSGGPELFF TGCGCCAGTCGGGATAATAGCGGGGGGCCGGAGCTGTTTTTT
. TRBJ2-2 few TRBV11-2 CASSLIPRAGELFF TGTGCCAGCAGCTTAATTCCCCGCGCCGGGGAGCTGTTTTTT
. TRBJ1-4 . TRBV27 CASSLGQNEKLFF TGTGCCAGCAGTTTAGGGCAGAATGAAAAACTGTTTTTT
. TRBJ1-2 few TRBV4-1 CASSQGGDPHGGYTF TGCGCCAGCAGCCAAGGAGGAGACCCTCACGGGGGCTACACCTTC
TRBD2 TRBJ2-7 . TRBV5-4 CASSLATSGTYEQYF TGTGCCAGCAGCTTGGCAACTAGCGGAACTTACGAGCAGTACTTC